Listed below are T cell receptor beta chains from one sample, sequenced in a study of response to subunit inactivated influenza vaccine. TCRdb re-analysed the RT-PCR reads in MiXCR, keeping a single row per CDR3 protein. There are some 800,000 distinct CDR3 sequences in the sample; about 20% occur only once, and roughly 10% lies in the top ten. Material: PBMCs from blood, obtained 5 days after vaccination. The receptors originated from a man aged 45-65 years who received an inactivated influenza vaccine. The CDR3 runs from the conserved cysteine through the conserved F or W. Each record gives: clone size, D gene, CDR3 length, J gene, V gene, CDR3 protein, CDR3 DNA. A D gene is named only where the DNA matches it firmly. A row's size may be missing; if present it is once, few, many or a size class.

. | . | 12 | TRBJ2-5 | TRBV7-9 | CASLGSGETQYF | TGTGCCAGTTTGGGGTCGGGTGAGACCCAGTACTTC
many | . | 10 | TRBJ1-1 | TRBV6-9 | CASSLTEAFF | TGTGCCAGCAGCCTCACTGAAGCTTTCTTT
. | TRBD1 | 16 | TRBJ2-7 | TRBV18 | CASSPRGTANSYEQYF | TGTGCCAGCTCACCTCGTGGGACAGCGAACTCCTACGAGCAGTACTTC
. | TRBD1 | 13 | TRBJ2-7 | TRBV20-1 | CSASLQGAYEQYF | TGCAGTGCTAGTCTTCAGGGGGCCTACGAGCAGTACTTC
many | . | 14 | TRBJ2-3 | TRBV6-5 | CASSYNPVTDTQYF | TGTGCCAGCAGTTACAATCCGGTCACAGATACGCAGTATTTT
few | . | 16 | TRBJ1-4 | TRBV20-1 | CSARGSTRATNEKLFF | TGCAGTGCTAGAGGAAGTACTAGAGCAACTAATGAAAAACTGTTTTTT
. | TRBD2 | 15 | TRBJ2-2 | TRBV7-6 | CASSLAEANTGELFF | TGTGCCAGCAGTCTAGCGGAAGCGAACACCGGGGAGCTGTTTTTT
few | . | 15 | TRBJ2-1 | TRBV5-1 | CASSSGGSGYNEQFF | TGCGCCAGCAGCTCCGGAGGTTCGGGGTACAATGAGCAGTTCTTC
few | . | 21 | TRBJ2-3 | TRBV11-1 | CASSLAQTTTGTSTYLDTQYF | TGTGCCAGCAGCTTAGCGCAGACTACCACCGGGACTTCCACATATCTGGATACGCAGTATTTT
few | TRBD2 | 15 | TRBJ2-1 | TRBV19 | CASSTLAGGGNEQFF | TGTGCCAGTAGTACCCTAGCGGGAGGGGGCAATGAGCAGTTCTTC
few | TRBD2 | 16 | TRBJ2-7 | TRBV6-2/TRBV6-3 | CASSRLSGVVSYEQYF | TGTGCCAGCAGTCGCCTTAGCGGGGTGGTGTCCTACGAGCAGTACTTC
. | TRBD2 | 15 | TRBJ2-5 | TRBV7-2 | CASSFLAGGVETQYF | TGTGCCAGCAGCTTCTTAGCGGGAGGAGTTGAGACCCAGTACTTC
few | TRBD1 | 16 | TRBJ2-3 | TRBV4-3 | CASSQDVTGVTDTQYF | TGCGCCAGCAGCCAAGATGTGACAGGGGTCACAGATACGCAGTATTTT
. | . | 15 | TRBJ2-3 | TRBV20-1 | CSATALLLAGDTQYF | TGCAGTGCTACGGCCCTACTCCTCGCCGGAGATACGCAGTATTTT
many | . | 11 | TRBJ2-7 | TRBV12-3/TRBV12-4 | CASSNSYEQYF | TGTGCCAGCAGTAACTCCTACGAGCAGTACTTC
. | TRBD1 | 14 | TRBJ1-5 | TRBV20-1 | CSASDRAVLGPQHF | TGCAGTGCTAGCGACAGGGCCGTGTTAGGGCCCCAGCATTTT
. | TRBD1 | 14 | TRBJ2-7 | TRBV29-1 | CSVKDRGYTYEQYF | TGCAGCGTGAAAGACAGGGGCTATACCTACGAGCAGTACTTC
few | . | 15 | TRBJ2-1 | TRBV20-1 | CSASKGQGGNHEQFF | TGCAGTGCTAGTAAAGGGCAAGGAGGTAACCATGAGCAGTTCTTC
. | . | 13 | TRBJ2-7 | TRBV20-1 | CSARVPSAYEQYF | TGCAGTGCTAGAGTCCCTAGCGCCTACGAGCAGTACTTC
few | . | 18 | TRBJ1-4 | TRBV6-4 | CASSDATGPLRTNEKLFF | TGTGCCAGCAGTGACGCTACAGGGCCTTTGCGGACTAATGAAAAACTGTTTTTT
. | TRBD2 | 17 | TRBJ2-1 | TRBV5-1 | CASSLTRGLAAYNEQFF | TGCGCCAGCAGCTTAACACGGGGACTAGCGGCCTACAATGAGCAGTTCTTC
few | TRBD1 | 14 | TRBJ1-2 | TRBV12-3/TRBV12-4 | CASSVGTGNGGYTF | TGTGCCAGCAGTGTAGGGACAGGGAACGGTGGCTACACCTTC
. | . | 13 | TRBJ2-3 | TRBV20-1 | CSAREVLTDTQYF | TGCAGTGCTAGAGAAGTCTTGACAGATACGCAGTATTTT
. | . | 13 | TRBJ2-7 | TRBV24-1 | CATSNPRPAEQYF | TGTGCCACCAGTAATCCAAGGCCGGCCGAGCAGTACTTC
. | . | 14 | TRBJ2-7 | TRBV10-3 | CAISWQSEAYEQYF | TGTGCCATCAGTTGGCAATCGGAGGCCTACGAGCAGTACTTC
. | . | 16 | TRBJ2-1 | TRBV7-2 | CASSWGPVDGNNEQFF | TGTGCCAGCAGCTGGGGCCCCGTCGATGGGAACAATGAGCAGTTCTTC